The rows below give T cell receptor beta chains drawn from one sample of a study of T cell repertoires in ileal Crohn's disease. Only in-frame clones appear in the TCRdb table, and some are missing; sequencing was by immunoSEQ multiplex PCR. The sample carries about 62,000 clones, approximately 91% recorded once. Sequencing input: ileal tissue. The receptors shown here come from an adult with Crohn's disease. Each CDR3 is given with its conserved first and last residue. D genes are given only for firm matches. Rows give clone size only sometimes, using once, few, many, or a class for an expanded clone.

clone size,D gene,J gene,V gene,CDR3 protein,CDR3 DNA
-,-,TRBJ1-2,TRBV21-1,CASSKEDSPGWSGYTF,TGTGCCAGCAGCAAAGAAGACAGCCCCGGCTGGAGTGGCTACACCTTC
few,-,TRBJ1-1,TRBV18,CASSLRTEAFF,TGTGCCAGCTCACTACGGACTGAAGCTTTCTTT
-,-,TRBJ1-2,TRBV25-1,CASSESGGYGYTF,TGTGCCAGCAGTGAATCGGGAGGCTATGGCTACACCTTC
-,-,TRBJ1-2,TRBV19,CASSHRESGGYTF,TGTGCCAGTAGCCACAGGGAATCAGGTGGCTACACCTTC
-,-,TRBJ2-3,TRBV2,CASAAGPMDTQYF,TGTGCCAGCGCCGCAGGCCCCATGGATACGCAGTATTTT
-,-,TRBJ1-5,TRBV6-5,CASSYSGGSYPQHF,TGTGCCAGCAGTTACTCGGGGGGTTCCTATCCCCAGCATTTT
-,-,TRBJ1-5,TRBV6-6,CASTSGREQPQHF,TGTGCCAGCACCTCCGGGAGGGAACAGCCCCAGCATTTT
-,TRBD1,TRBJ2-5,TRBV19,CASIYGQGRETQYF,TGTGCCAGTATTTACGGACAGGGTAGGGAGACCCAGTACTTC
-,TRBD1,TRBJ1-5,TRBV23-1,CASSHWDRGSNQPQHF,TGCGCCAGCAGTCATTGGGACAGGGGGTCTAATCAGCCCCAGCATTTT
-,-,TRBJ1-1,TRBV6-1,CASGLALDTEAFF,TGTGCCAGCGGCCTGGCCCTTGACACTGAAGCTTTCTTT
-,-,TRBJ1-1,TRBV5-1,CASSLEGRGKTFF,TGCGCCAGCAGCTTGGAAGGCCGGGGAAAAACTTTCTTT
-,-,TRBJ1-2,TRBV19,CASSIGGDGYTF,TGTGCCAGTAGTATAGGGGGGGATGGCTACACCTTC
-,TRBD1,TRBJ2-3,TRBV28,CASSGQGAGTDTQYF,TGTGCCAGCAGTGGACAGGGGGCCGGCACAGATACGCAGTATTTT
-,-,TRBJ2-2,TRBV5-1,CASSLGLQKNTGELFF,TGCGCCAGCAGCTTGGGTCTCCAGAAGAACACCGGGGAGCTGTTTTTT
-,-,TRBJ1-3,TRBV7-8,CASSLAQRATGNTIYF,TGTGCCAGCAGCTTAGCGCAGAGGGCTACTGGAAACACCATATATTTT
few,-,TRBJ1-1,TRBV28,CATRTVEAFF,TGTGCCACCCGGACTGTAGAAGCTTTCTTT
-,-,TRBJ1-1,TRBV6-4,CASSGHPNTEAFF,TGTGCCAGCAGTGGGCACCCAAACACTGAAGCTTTCTTT
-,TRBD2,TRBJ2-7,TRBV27,CASSLDRPGGRNEQYF,TGTGCCAGCAGTTTAGATCGTCCGGGAGGAAGGAACGAGCAGTACTTC
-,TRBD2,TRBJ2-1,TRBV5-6,CASSRGGTYNEQFF,TGTGCCAGCAGCCGCGGGGGGACCTACAATGAGCAGTTCTTC
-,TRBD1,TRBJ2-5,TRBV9,CASSAGQADFLETQYF,TGTGCCAGCAGCGCTGGACAGGCAGATTTTCTAGAGACCCAGTACTTC
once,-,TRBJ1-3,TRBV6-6,CASQGYSGNTIYF,TGTGCCAGCCAGGGGTACTCTGGAAACACCATATATTTT
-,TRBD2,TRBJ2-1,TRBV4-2,CASSQVGTTTSDEQFF,TGTGCCAGCAGCCAAGTAGGGACTACTACTTCGGATGAGCAGTTCTTC